One sample yielded the 16 T cell receptor beta chains listed below, sequenced in a study of T cell responses to AZD1222 COVID-19 vaccine. Assay: immunoSEQ multiplex PCR; the TCRdb copy retains only in-frame clones and omits some. The data contain around 180,000 clones, approximately 92% of them singletons. The starting material was peripheral blood, obtained on day 0 of AZD1222 vaccination. The receptors were sampled from an adult in good health.

The genes are TRBV5-1 and TRBJ1-1; weak D call: TRBD1 (6 bases). Deletions cut 3 bases from V and 8 bases from J, with 14 bases between. The CDR3 has 13 residues. The germline V gene encodes CDR1 SGHRS and CDR2 YFSETQ. CDR3 loop: CASSSSTGLEAFF. The CDR3 DNA reads TGCGCCAGCAGCTCATCGACAGGACTGGAAGCTTTCTTT.

V and J are TRBV7-2 and TRBJ1-6; 9 bases align to TRBD1. V was clipped by 6 bases and J by 7 bases; unmatched bases: 7. The CDR3 contains 15 residues. Germline V CDR1 and CDR2: SGHTA, FQGNSA. The CDR3 sequence: CASRTTGTGNSPLHF. The CDR3 bases are TGTGCCAGCAGAACAACCGGGACAGGGAATTCACCCCTCCACTTT.

The rearrangement joins TRBV4-1 to TRBJ1-2; TRBD1 might be the D (5 bases). The length of the CDR3 is 15 residues. Germline-derived CDR1 and CDR2 are MGHRA and YSYEKL. Trimming pared 0 bases from V and 8 bases from J, leaving 16 bases between. The CDR3 protein is CASSQDGSRGTGYTF. In DNA form, the CDR3 reads TGCGCCAGCAGCCAAGATGGTAGTAGGGGTACCGGCTACACCTTC.

The gene calls are TRBV23-1 and TRBJ2-7, with 10 bases that match TRBD2. TRBV23-1 has ORF status, its function being uncertain. Unmatched junction bases numbered 10, after V lost 5 bases and J lost 3 bases. CDR3 length equals 16 residues. CDR3 in amino acids: CASSSPGLAEDYEQYF. The CDR3 DNA is TGCGCCAGCAGTTCCCCTGGACTAGCGGAGGACTACGAGCAGTACTTC.

The rearrangement links TRBV24-1 to TRBJ2-5, with a weak D call TRBD1 (6 bases). V gave up 3 bases and J gave up 0 bases, with 13 bases separating them. The CDR3 loop spans 16 amino acids. Germline V gene sequence: CDR1 KGHDR, CDR2 SFDVKD. The CDR3 DNA reads TGTGCCACCAGTGATCCTCCGGGACAAGACCAAGAGACCCAGTACTTC. This translates into CATSDPPGQDQETQYF.

The rearrangement links TRBV10-1 to TRBJ2-1; TRBD2 matches 9 bases. Germline values: CDR1 WNHNN, CDR2 SYGVQD (reference sequence). The CDR3 has 16 amino acids. V gave up 10 bases and J gave up 9 bases; unmatched junction bases: 19. CDR3 in amino acids: CATHDGERGEDCEQFF. The CDR3 region has the DNA TGCGCCACCCACGACGGGGAGCGGGGGGAGGACTGTGAGCAGTTCTTC.

V usage is TRBV19 and J usage is TRBJ1-5, with no clear D. The CDR3 extends over 15 amino acids. CDR1 and CDR2 from the germline V gene are LNHDA and SQIVND (reference sequence). The V end was cut by 5 bases, the J end by 11 bases, with 22 bases between. CDR3 sequence (DNA): TGTGCCAGTAGTCCGCCCTCCGGGCTGATTGGGGCCCAGCATTTT. Encoded protein: CASSPPSGLIGAQHF.

V usage is TRBV6-2 or TRBV6-3 and J usage is TRBJ1-5; D uncertain. Germline CDR1 MNHEY, CDR2 SVGEGT. The CDR3 length is 15 residues. V lost 2 bases, J lost 5 bases, and 13 bases lay in between. CDR3 amino acids: CASSYSAGGHQPQHF. As DNA, the CDR3 is TGTGCCAGCAGTTACAGCGCGGGAGGTCATCAGCCCCAGCATTTT.

The rearrangement joins TRBV4-1 to TRBJ2-6, with D uncertain. Germline V lookup: CDR1 MGHRA, CDR2 YSYEKL. V was clipped by 0 bases and J by 1 base, with 7 bases between them. The CDR3 sequence is 16 residues long. The CDR3 loop is CASSQDMGSGANVLTF. The CDR3 DNA follows: TGCGCCAGCAGCCAAGACATGGGGTCTGGGGCCAACGTCCTGACTTTC.

This chain links TRBV6-5 with TRBJ1-1, with D possibly being TRBD1 (6 bases). The length of the CDR3 is 11 residues. V was cut by 4 bases and J by 7 bases, with 7 bases left in between. CDR1 MNHEY and CDR2 SVGAGI come from the germline V gene. The CDR3 nucleotides read TGTGCCAGCAGTTGGGACAATGAAGCTTTCTTT. Its protein product is CASSWDNEAFF.

The chain links TRBV27 to TRBJ2-5; D not resolved. V was trimmed by 5 bases and J by 4 bases, leaving 11 bases between them. Germline V gives CDR1 MNHEY, CDR2 SMNVEV (reference sequence). The CDR3 is made up of 13 amino acids. The CDR3 protein is CASSPLGPETQYF. The DNA for the CDR3 is TGTGCCAGCAGTCCGTTAGGGCCAGAGACCCAGTACTTC.

This clone is a singleton in its sample. V usage is TRBV3-1 (or the pseudogene TRBV3-2) and J usage is TRBJ2-7; 8 bases are shared with TRBD1. The germline CDR1 and CDR2 sequences are LGHDT and YNNKEL (reference sequence). CDR3 length equals 15 residues. The trim removed 3 bases at V and 2 bases at J, leaving 6 bases unmatched. The CDR3: CASSHPTGAAYEQYF. The CDR3 DNA follows: TGTGCCAGCAGCCACCCGACAGGGGCGGCCTACGAGCAGTACTTC.

V is TRBV19 and J is TRBJ1-2, with 9 positions matching TRBD1. The CDR3 length is 15 residues. The germline CDR1 and CDR2 sequences are LNHDA and SQIVND (reference sequence). Germline trimming cut 5 bases from V and 6 bases from J; bases unmatched to any gene: 10. In DNA, the CDR3 is TGTGCCAGTAGTGCCTCGACACAGGGGGCAGATGGCTACACCTTC. This sequence encodes CASSASTQGADGYTF.

J is TRBJ2-6 and V is TRBV4-1, with 9 bases matching TRBD1. The length of the CDR3 is 17 residues. The junction had 6 bases not matched to a gene; V was cut back by 6 bases and J by 0 bases. Germline values: CDR1 MGHRA, CDR2 YSYEKL. DNA of the CDR3: TGCGCCAGCAGGGCCACAGGGGGCTCCTCTGGGGCCAACGTCCTGACTTTC. Its translation: CASRATGGSSGANVLTF.

This chain uses TRBV5-5 with TRBJ2-7, with D perhaps matching TRBD1 (6 bases). CDR1 and CDR2 (germline): SGHKS, YYEKEE (reference sequence). V lost 0 bases to trimming and J lost 3 bases, with 13 bases between them. The CDR3 is 15 amino acids. The CDR3 is CASSLGRGRFYEQYV. CDR3 coding DNA: TGTGCCAGCAGCTTGGGCAGGGGTAGATTCTACGAGCAGTACGTC.

This rearrangement joins TRBV19 to TRBJ1-1; 8 nucleotides agree with TRBD1. V lost 5 bases, J lost 1 base, and 15 bases stayed unmatched. Germline values: CDR1 LNHDA, CDR2 SQIVND (reference sequence). The CDR3 extends over 18 amino acids. The DNA of the CDR3 is TGTGCCAGTAGTGTCGTTAGGGCCCGACAGGGGTCGAACACTGAAGCTTTCTTT. It specifies CASSVVRARQGSNTEAFF.